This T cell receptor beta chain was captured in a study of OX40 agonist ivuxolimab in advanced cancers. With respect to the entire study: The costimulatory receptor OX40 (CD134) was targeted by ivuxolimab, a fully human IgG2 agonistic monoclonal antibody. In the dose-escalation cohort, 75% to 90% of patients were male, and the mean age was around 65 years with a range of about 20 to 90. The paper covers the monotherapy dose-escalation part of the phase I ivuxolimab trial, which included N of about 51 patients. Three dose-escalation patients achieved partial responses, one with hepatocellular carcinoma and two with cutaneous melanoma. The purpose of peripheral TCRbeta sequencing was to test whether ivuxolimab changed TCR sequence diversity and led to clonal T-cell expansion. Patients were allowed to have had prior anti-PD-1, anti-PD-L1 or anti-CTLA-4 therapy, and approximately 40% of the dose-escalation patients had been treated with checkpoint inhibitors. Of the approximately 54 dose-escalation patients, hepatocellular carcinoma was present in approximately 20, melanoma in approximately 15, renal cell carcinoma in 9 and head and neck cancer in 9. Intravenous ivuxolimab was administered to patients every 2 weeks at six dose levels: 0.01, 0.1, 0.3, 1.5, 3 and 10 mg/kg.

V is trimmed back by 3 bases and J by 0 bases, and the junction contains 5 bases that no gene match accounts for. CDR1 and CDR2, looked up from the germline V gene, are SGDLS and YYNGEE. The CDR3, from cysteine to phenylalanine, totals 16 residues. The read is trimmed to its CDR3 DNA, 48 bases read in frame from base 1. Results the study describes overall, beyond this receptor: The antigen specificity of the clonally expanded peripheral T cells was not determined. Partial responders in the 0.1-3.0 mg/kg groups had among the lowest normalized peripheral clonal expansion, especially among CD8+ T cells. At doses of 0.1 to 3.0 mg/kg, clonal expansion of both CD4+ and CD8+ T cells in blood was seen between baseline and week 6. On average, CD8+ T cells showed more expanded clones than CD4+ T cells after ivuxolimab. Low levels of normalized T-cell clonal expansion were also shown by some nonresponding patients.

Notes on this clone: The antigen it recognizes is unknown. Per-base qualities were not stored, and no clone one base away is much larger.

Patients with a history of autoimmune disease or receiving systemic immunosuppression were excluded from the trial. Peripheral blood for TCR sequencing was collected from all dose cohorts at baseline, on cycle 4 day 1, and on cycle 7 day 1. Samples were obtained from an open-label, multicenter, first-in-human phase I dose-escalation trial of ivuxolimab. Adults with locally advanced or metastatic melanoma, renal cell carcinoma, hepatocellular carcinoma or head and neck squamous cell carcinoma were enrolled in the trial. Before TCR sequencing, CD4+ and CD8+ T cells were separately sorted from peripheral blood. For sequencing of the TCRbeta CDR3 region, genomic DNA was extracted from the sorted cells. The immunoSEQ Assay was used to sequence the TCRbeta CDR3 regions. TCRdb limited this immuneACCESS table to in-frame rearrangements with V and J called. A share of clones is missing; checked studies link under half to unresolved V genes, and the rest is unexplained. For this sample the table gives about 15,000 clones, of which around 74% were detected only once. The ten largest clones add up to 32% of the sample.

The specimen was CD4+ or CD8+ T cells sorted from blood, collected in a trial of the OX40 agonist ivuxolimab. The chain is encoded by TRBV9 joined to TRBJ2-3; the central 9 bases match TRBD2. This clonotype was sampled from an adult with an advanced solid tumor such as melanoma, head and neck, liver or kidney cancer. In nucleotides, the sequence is TGTGCCAGCAGCGCCTCTAGCGGGACTAGCACAGATACGCAGTATTTT. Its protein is CASSASSGTSTDTQYF.